The rows below give T cell receptor beta chains drawn from one sample of a study of identical twins. Each CDR3 protein is one row after TCRdb ran MiXCR on the 5' RACE reads. The sample shows approximately 260,000 distinct CDR3 sequences, around 15% of them seen only once. The material sequenced was memory (CD45RO+) T cells sorted from blood. These receptors originate from a young woman in good health. Both conserved end residues are part of each CDR3. The order of the fields is clone size, D gene, V gene, J gene, CDR3 protein, CDR3 DNA. A D gene is named only where the DNA matches it firmly. Part of the rows lack a size; the others show once, few, many or a class for expanded clones.

abundance: few; d_gene: TRBD2; v_gene: TRBV20-1; j_gene: TRBJ2-5; CDR3aa: CSARVVAGSETQYF; CDR3nt: TGCAGTGCTAGGGTGGTAGCGGGATCAGAGACCCAGTACTTC
abundance: few; d_gene: -; v_gene: TRBV7-9; j_gene: TRBJ2-1; CDR3aa: CASSLVWGQFF; CDR3nt: TGTGCCAGCAGCTTAGTCTGGGGGCAGTTCTTC
abundance: -; d_gene: -; v_gene: TRBV20-1; j_gene: TRBJ2-7; CDR3aa: CSAKPRSHEQYF; CDR3nt: TGCTCGGCCAAACCTAGGTCCCACGAGCAGTACTTC
abundance: -; d_gene: TRBD2; v_gene: TRBV11-2; j_gene: TRBJ2-1; CDR3aa: CASSLERTRLAGYNEQFF; CDR3nt: TGTGCCAGCAGCTTAGAACGGACTAGGCTAGCGGGCTACAATGAGCAGTTCTTC
abundance: few; d_gene: -; v_gene: TRBV24-1; j_gene: TRBJ2-2; CDR3aa: CATTPYSANTGELFF; CDR3nt: TGTGCCACCACCCCGTATAGCGCGAACACCGGGGAGCTGTTTTTT
abundance: -; d_gene: TRBD1; v_gene: TRBV6-5; j_gene: TRBJ1-2; CDR3aa: CASSYITGVYGYTF; CDR3nt: TGTGCCAGCAGTTACATTACAGGGGTTTATGGCTACACCTTC
abundance: few; d_gene: -; v_gene: TRBV11-2; j_gene: TRBJ2-1; CDR3aa: CASSLGTAEYNEQFF; CDR3nt: TGTGCCAGCAGCTTAGGCACAGCGGAATACAATGAGCAGTTCTTC
abundance: -; d_gene: -; v_gene: TRBV9; j_gene: TRBJ1-5; CDR3aa: CASNKGGYSNQPQHF; CDR3nt: TGTGCCAGCAATAAGGGGGGTTATAGCAATCAGCCCCAGCATTTT
abundance: many; d_gene: TRBD2; v_gene: TRBV4-3; j_gene: TRBJ2-1; CDR3aa: CASSQALADNEQFF; CDR3nt: TGCGCCAGCAGCCAAGCACTAGCGGACAATGAGCAGTTCTTC
abundance: many; d_gene: -; v_gene: TRBV6-2/TRBV6-3; j_gene: TRBJ2-1; CDR3aa: CASSEVVLLRNEQFF; CDR3nt: TGTGCCAGCAGTGAGGTGGTCCTTCTACGGAATGAGCAGTTCTTC
abundance: many; d_gene: -; v_gene: TRBV10-3; j_gene: TRBJ2-7; CDR3aa: CAIRGWKGYEQYF; CDR3nt: TGTGCCATCCGAGGATGGAAGGGCTACGAGCAGTACTTC
abundance: -; d_gene: -; v_gene: TRBV29-1; j_gene: TRBJ1-1; CDR3aa: CSVWENTEAFF; CDR3nt: TGCAGCGTATGGGAGAACACTGAAGCTTTCTTT
abundance: few; d_gene: -; v_gene: TRBV29-1; j_gene: TRBJ2-5; CDR3aa: CSVDRDETQYF; CDR3nt: TGCAGCGTTGACAGGGACGAGACCCAGTACTTC
abundance: many; d_gene: -; v_gene: TRBV7-2; j_gene: TRBJ1-1; CDR3aa: CASSLRIWNTEAFF; CDR3nt: TGTGCCAGCAGCTTACGGATCTGGAACACTGAAGCTTTCTTT
abundance: medium-sized; d_gene: TRBD2; v_gene: TRBV7-7; j_gene: TRBJ2-3; CDR3aa: CASSPGSGGFTDTQYF; CDR3nt: TGTGCTAGCAGCCCAGGCAGCGGGGGTTTCACAGATACGCAGTATTTT
abundance: many; d_gene: -; v_gene: TRBV5-1; j_gene: TRBJ1-1; CDR3aa: CASSLEGGNTEAFF; CDR3nt: TGCGCCAGCAGCTTGGAGGGCGGAAACACTGAAGCTTTCTTT
abundance: -; d_gene: -; v_gene: TRBV4-3; j_gene: TRBJ2-2; CDR3aa: CASSQGDRGETGELFF; CDR3nt: TGCGCCAGCAGCCAAGGGGACCGCGGGGAGACCGGGGAGCTGTTTTTT
abundance: many; d_gene: -; v_gene: TRBV6-1; j_gene: TRBJ2-2; CDR3aa: CASSEIERTGELFF; CDR3nt: TGTGCCAGCAGTGAAATAGAACGGACCGGGGAGCTGTTTTTT
abundance: -; d_gene: TRBD1; v_gene: TRBV6-1; j_gene: TRBJ1-1; CDR3aa: CASRHRGANTEAFF; CDR3nt: TGTGCCAGCAGGCACAGGGGAGCCAACACTGAAGCTTTCTTT
abundance: -; d_gene: -; v_gene: TRBV20-1; j_gene: TRBJ2-2; CDR3aa: CSARAQGGELFF; CDR3nt: TGCAGTGCTAGAGCGCAAGGCGGGGAGCTGTTTTTT
abundance: -; d_gene: -; v_gene: TRBV20-1; j_gene: TRBJ2-7; CDR3aa: CSARGGVGRVAYEQYF; CDR3nt: TGCAGTGCTAGAGGGGGAGTTGGGCGGGTTGCCTACGAGCAGTACTTC
abundance: few; d_gene: TRBD1; v_gene: TRBV29-1; j_gene: TRBJ2-3; CDR3aa: CSVTGQGGTDTQYF; CDR3nt: TGCAGCGTGACTGGACAGGGAGGAACAGATACGCAGTATTTT
abundance: few; d_gene: -; v_gene: TRBV12-3/TRBV12-4; j_gene: TRBJ2-7; CDR3aa: CASASGGGGPYEQYF; CDR3nt: TGTGCCAGCGCCTCGGGTGGGGGGGGGCCCTACGAGCAGTACTTC
abundance: -; d_gene: TRBD2; v_gene: TRBV20-1; j_gene: TRBJ2-1; CDR3aa: CSAIPAGEVYNEQFF; CDR3nt: TGCAGTGCTATTCCGGCGGGAGAGGTATACAATGAGCAGTTCTTC
abundance: many; d_gene: -; v_gene: TRBV5-6; j_gene: TRBJ2-3; CDR3aa: CASSFETTSTDTQYF; CDR3nt: TGTGCCAGCAGCTTCGAGACCACTAGCACAGATACGCAGTATTTT
abundance: -; d_gene: TRBD2; v_gene: TRBV2; j_gene: TRBJ2-7; CDR3aa: CASSTGLAAYEQYF; CDR3nt: TGTGCCAGCAGTACGGGACTAGCGGCCTACGAGCAGTACTTC
abundance: few; d_gene: -; v_gene: TRBV28; j_gene: TRBJ1-5; CDR3aa: CASIPPGTNSNQPQHF; CDR3nt: TGTGCCAGCATCCCTCCCGGGACGAATAGCAATCAGCCCCAGCATTTT
abundance: many; d_gene: -; v_gene: TRBV4-3; j_gene: TRBJ2-6; CDR3aa: CASSLDTSGANVLTF; CDR3nt: TGCGCCAGCAGCCTCGACACCTCTGGGGCCAACGTCCTGACTTTC
abundance: -; d_gene: TRBD1; v_gene: TRBV6-1; j_gene: TRBJ2-7; CDR3aa: CASSDRRTGSYEQYF; CDR3nt: TGTGCCAGCAGTGATCGTCGGACAGGGTCCTACGAGCAGTACTTC
abundance: -; d_gene: -; v_gene: TRBV7-2; j_gene: TRBJ1-4; CDR3aa: CASSPGDSTNEKLFF; CDR3nt: TGTGCCAGCAGCCCCGGCGACAGCACTAATGAAAAACTGTTTTTT
abundance: many; d_gene: TRBD1; v_gene: TRBV20-1; j_gene: TRBJ2-1; CDR3aa: CSAPRTDRDEQFF; CDR3nt: TGCAGTGCTCCAAGAACTGACAGGGATGAGCAGTTCTTC
abundance: few; d_gene: -; v_gene: TRBV30; j_gene: TRBJ2-7; CDR3aa: CAWRALPYEQYF; CDR3nt: TGTGCCTGGAGAGCGCTTCCTTACGAGCAGTACTTC
abundance: few; d_gene: TRBD2; v_gene: TRBV5-1; j_gene: TRBJ2-1; CDR3aa: CASSLVASGRAPGSEQFF; CDR3nt: TGCGCCAGCAGCTTGGTGGCTAGCGGGAGGGCCCCGGGCAGTGAGCAGTTCTTC
abundance: many; d_gene: -; v_gene: TRBV1; j_gene: TRBJ2-4; CDR3aa: CTSSQGSAKNIQYF; CDR3nt: TGCACCAGCAGCCAGGGATCAGCCAAAAACATTCAGTACTTC
abundance: few; d_gene: -; v_gene: TRBV3-1; j_gene: TRBJ1-5; CDR3aa: CASSQGMSYNQPQHF; CDR3nt: TGTGCCAGCAGCCAAGGGATGAGCTACAATCAGCCCCAGCATTTT
abundance: -; d_gene: -; v_gene: TRBV5-5; j_gene: TRBJ1-3; CDR3aa: CASSPVGVLSGNTIYF; CDR3nt: TGTGCCAGCAGCCCGGTGGGCGTTCTTTCTGGAAACACCATATATTTT
abundance: -; d_gene: -; v_gene: TRBV10-3; j_gene: TRBJ2-5; CDR3aa: CAIRGSIQETQYF; CDR3nt: TGTGCCATCAGGGGCAGCATCCAAGAGACCCAGTACTTC
abundance: -; d_gene: -; v_gene: TRBV5-4; j_gene: TRBJ1-5; CDR3aa: CASSLDREQPQHF; CDR3nt: TGTGCCAGCAGCTTGGACAGGGAACAGCCCCAGCATTTT
abundance: -; d_gene: TRBD2; v_gene: TRBV2; j_gene: TRBJ2-3; CDR3aa: CASSALAGTDTQYF; CDR3nt: TGTGCCAGCAGTGCGCTAGCGGGGACAGATACGCAGTATTTT
abundance: few; d_gene: -; v_gene: TRBV5-1; j_gene: TRBJ2-3; CDR3aa: CASSLGQIPDTQYF; CDR3nt: TGCGCCAGCAGCTTGGGGCAAATTCCAGATACGCAGTATTTT
abundance: many; d_gene: TRBD2; v_gene: TRBV5-1; j_gene: TRBJ2-3; CDR3aa: CASSWTSGVGTDTQYF; CDR3nt: TGCGCCAGCAGCTGGACTAGCGGGGTGGGCACAGATACGCAGTATTTT
abundance: few; d_gene: -; v_gene: TRBV7-9; j_gene: TRBJ2-1; CDR3aa: CASSSQGGRGNEQFF; CDR3nt: TGTGCCAGCAGCTCTCAGGGGGGTCGGGGTAATGAGCAGTTCTTC
abundance: -; d_gene: -; v_gene: TRBV5-1; j_gene: TRBJ2-2; CDR3aa: CASEVGPNTGELFF; CDR3nt: TGCGCCTCCGAGGTGGGCCCCAACACCGGGGAGCTGTTTTTT
abundance: few; d_gene: TRBD2; v_gene: TRBV29-1; j_gene: TRBJ2-1; CDR3aa: CSVDDGEGRAYNEQFF; CDR3nt: TGCAGCGTTGATGACGGGGAGGGTCGGGCCTACAATGAGCAGTTCTTC
abundance: -; d_gene: -; v_gene: TRBV7-2; j_gene: TRBJ1-1; CDR3aa: CASRRTGTSAFF; CDR3nt: TGTGCCAGCAGGCGTACCGGGACAAGTGCTTTCTTT
abundance: -; d_gene: -; v_gene: TRBV6-6; j_gene: TRBJ1-5; CDR3aa: CASQLQGGQPQHF; CDR3nt: TGTGCCAGCCAATTGCAGGGCGGTCAGCCCCAGCATTTT
abundance: -; d_gene: -; v_gene: TRBV20-1; j_gene: TRBJ2-7; CDR3aa: CSARGGDSRLSHEQYF; CDR3nt: TGCAGTGCTAGAGGGGGGGACTCGAGACTTTCCCACGAGCAGTACTTC